A selection of T cell receptor beta chains follows, all from one sample in a study of Ad26.COV2.S vaccination and SARS-CoV-2 variants. Assay used: immunoSEQ multiplex PCR; TCRdb lists only in-frame clones, some missing. Of a few hundred thousand clones listed, about nine tenths are singletons. Sample: peripheral blood, taken in a trial of Ad26.COV2.S vaccine versus placebo. The origin of the receptors is a person aged 18-65 years who received the Ad26.COV2.S COVID-19 vaccine or a placebo. Each CDR3 is given with its conserved first and last residue. D genes are given only for firm matches. Clone size is shown for a subset of rows, as once, few, many or a class of expanded clone.

clone_size | j_call | d_call | v_call | cdr3_nt | cdr3_aa
. | TRBJ1-5 | . | TRBV7-2 | TGTGCCAGCAGTCTAGGAGGGGTAAATCAGCCCCAGCATTTT | CASSLGGVNQPQHF
. | TRBJ1-2 | . | TRBV2 | TGTGCCAGCACCTCTGAAGGCGGCCCTAACTATGGCTACACCTTC | CASTSEGGPNYGYTF
. | TRBJ1-5 | . | TRBV10-2 | TGCGCCAGCAGTGACGAGGGGTATCAGCCCCAGCATTTT | CASSDEGYQPQHF
. | TRBJ1-4 | TRBD1 | TRBV29-1 | TGCAGCGTCTATACCCTGACAGGGGGCTTTGAAAAACTGTTTTTT | CSVYTLTGGFEKLFF
. | TRBJ1-2 | . | TRBV7-9 | TGTGCCAGCAGCTTCGACCGATTTGAGGGCTACACCTTC | CASSFDRFEGYTF
. | TRBJ2-7 | TRBD1 | TRBV18 | TGTGCCAGCTCACCCACAGGGGAAGCCTCCTACGAGCAGTACTTC | CASSPTGEASYEQYF
. | TRBJ2-7 | . | TRBV11-2 | TGTGCCAGCAGCTCAAAGGGGCGGGACCCTAGCGAGCAGTACTTC | CASSSKGRDPSEQYF
. | TRBJ2-5 | . | TRBV5-4 | TGTGCCAGCTACGGGGAGTCAGGGACCCAGTACTTC | CASYGESGTQYF
. | TRBJ2-7 | . | TRBV27 | TGTGCCAGCAGTCCACCACAAGCGCCTTGGGAGCAGTACTTC | CASSPPQAPWEQYF
. | TRBJ1-6 | . | TRBV19 | TGTGCCAGTAGTATTGAACGACTGATTAATTCACCCCTCCACTTT | CASSIERLINSPLHF
. | TRBJ2-1 | . | TRBV30 | TGTGCCTGGACCGGGGGCGCAGGCAATGAGCAGTTCTTC | CAWTGGAGNEQFF
few | TRBJ1-1 | . | TRBV19 | TGTGCCAGTAGTATCTGGAACACTGAAGCTTTCTTT | CASSIWNTEAFF
. | TRBJ2-7 | . | TRBV2 | TGTGCCAGCAGGGCGGGAAAAGGGGTCACCCTCTCCTACGAGCAGTACTTC | CASRAGKGVTLSYEQYF
. | TRBJ2-2 | . | TRBV5-4 | TGTGCCAGCAGCATCCCGGGACATTCCACCGGGGAGCTGTTTTTT | CASSIPGHSTGELFF
. | TRBJ1-4 | . | TRBV4-1 | TGCGCCAGCAGCCAAGTTGCGGGGGTTTGGGGTGATGAAAAACTGTTTTTT | CASSQVAGVWGDEKLFF
. | TRBJ2-7 | TRBD1 | TRBV7-2 | TGTGCCAGCAGCTCTAGGACAGGGAGCCCCTACGAGCAGTACTTC | CASSSRTGSPYEQYF
. | TRBJ2-5 | TRBD1 | TRBV7-8 | TGTGCCAGCAGCCAGACACCGGGACAGGGAGAGACCCAGTACTTC | CASSQTPGQGETQYF
. | TRBJ1-4 | . | TRBV19 | TGTGCCAGTAGTGGGGGGATTGCAACTAATGAAAAACTGTTTTTT | CASSGGIATNEKLFF
. | TRBJ2-1 | TRBD2 | TRBV7-8 | TGTGCCAGCAGCCTCGGGGGGACTACCATCCCCCGGGAGCAGTTCTTC | CASSLGGTTIPREQFF
. | TRBJ2-7 | . | TRBV12-3/TRBV12-4 | TGTGCCAGCAGCCCTGGGGGCCTCGAGCAGTACTTC | CASSPGGLEQYF
few | TRBJ1-5 | . | TRBV5-8 | TGTGCCAGCAGCTTTGGCAACGATCAGCCCCAGCATTTT | CASSFGNDQPQHF
. | TRBJ1-1 | . | TRBV14 | TGTGCCAGCAGCCGGTACGAAGGGAAGATGAACACTGAAGCTTTCTTT | CASSRYEGKMNTEAFF
. | TRBJ1-3 | . | TRBV4-1 | TGCGCCAGCAGCCAAGACACGGGAGGAGACACCATATATTTT | CASSQDTGGDTIYF
. | TRBJ2-7 | . | TRBV6-6 | TGTGCCAGCAGTTACACAGGACGGGGTCAAACCTACGAGCAGTACTTC | CASSYTGRGQTYEQYF
. | TRBJ2-3 | . | TRBV10-2 | TGCGCCAGCACCAGGGGGGGTAGCACAGATACGCAGTATTTT | CASTRGGSTDTQYF
. | TRBJ2-2 | . | TRBV19 | TGTGCCAGTAGTATAGTGGGAGGCGGGGAGCTGTTTTTT | CASSIVGGGELFF
. | TRBJ1-2 | . | TRBV7-2 | TGTGCCAGCAGCTTGGAAATGGGCTATGGCTACACCTTC | CASSLEMGYGYTF
. | TRBJ2-1 | . | TRBV18 | TGTGCCAGCTCACCATTTGGGAGCTCCTACAATGAGCAGTTCTTC | CASSPFGSSYNEQFF
. | TRBJ1-1 | TRBD1 | TRBV5-1 | TGCGCCAGCAGCCACGGGACAGGGTATTTAGCTGAAGCTTTCTTT | CASSHGTGYLAEAFF
. | TRBJ2-7 | . | TRBV5-6 | TGTGCCAGCAGCTTTGCCCTATCCAACGAGCAGTACTTC | CASSFALSNEQYF
few | TRBJ1-5 | TRBD1 | TRBV7-8 | TGTGCCAGCGGACAGGGGGCGAATCAGCCCCAGCATTTT | CASGQGANQPQHF
. | TRBJ2-2 | . | TRBV19 | TGTGCCAGTAGTATGGGGGGCACCGGGGAGCTGTTTTTT | CASSMGGTGELFF
. | TRBJ2-7 | TRBD1 | TRBV7-9 | TGTGCCAGCAGCCCCAGGGGGCTGCGGGACTACGAGCAGTACTTC | CASSPRGLRDYEQYF
. | TRBJ2-3 | TRBD2 | TRBV15 | TGTGCCACCAGCACGCGGGGGGGCCAGGCAGATACGCAGTATTTT | CATSTRGGQADTQYF
. | TRBJ1-5 | TRBD1 | TRBV7-2 | TGTGCCAGCAGCTTTAATACAGGGGGCGGCAATCAGCCCCAGCATTTT | CASSFNTGGGNQPQHF
. | TRBJ2-3 | . | TRBV14 | TGTGCCAGCAGCCACGTACTTAGCACAGATACGCAGTATTTT | CASSHVLSTDTQYF
once | TRBJ2-5 | . | TRBV3-1/TRBV3-2 | TGTGCCAGCAGCCACCCGTTCGTTCAGTTAGGAGAGACCCAGTACTTC | CASSHPFVQLGETQYF
. | TRBJ2-7 | . | TRBV6-5 | TGTGCCAGCAAAGGGGTCCCCTACGAGCAGTACTTC | CASKGVPYEQYF
. | TRBJ2-7 | TRBD2 | TRBV7-2 | TGTGCCAGCAGCTCCGGACTAGTTTTCCCCTACGAGCAGTACTTC | CASSSGLVFPYEQYF
once | TRBJ2-5 | . | TRBV9 | TGTGCCAGCAGCTTAAGGGCCCGGGGACAAGAGACCCAGTACTTC | CASSLRARGQETQYF
. | TRBJ1-4 | TRBD1 | TRBV6-1 | TGTGCCAGCAGTGAATTTCTGGCAGGGGGCGAACAGGAAAGACGGGAAAAACTGTTTTTT | CASSEFLAGGEQERREKLFF
. | TRBJ1-2 | . | TRBV9 | TGTGCCAGCAGCCCCACTTGGGTCGGGGGGGAAGACTACACCTTC | CASSPTWVGGEDYTF
. | TRBJ2-3 | . | TRBV5-1 | TGCGCCACCATCACTCCAGGGCCTAGCACAGATACGCAGTATTTT | CATITPGPSTDTQYF
. | TRBJ1-3 | TRBD1 | TRBV5-1 | TGCGCCAGCAGCCCGGGGACAGGCTCTTGGAGAAACACCATATATTTT | CASSPGTGSWRNTIYF
. | TRBJ1-2 | . | TRBV19 | TGTGCCACCCTCGGGGGGAACATTAACTATGGCTACACCTTC | CATLGGNINYGYTF
. | TRBJ2-7 | TRBD1 | TRBV2 | TGTGCCAGCGGCTGGACAGGGACGCACGAGCAGTACTTC | CASGWTGTHEQYF
. | TRBJ1-2 | . | TRBV6-1 | TGTGCCAGCAGTGAAGATTGGGGGCGAACCTATGGCTACACCTTC | CASSEDWGRTYGYTF
. | TRBJ1-1 | . | TRBV7-8 | TGTGCCAGCAGCTTAGAAGGGGGAGTAGCTTTCTTT | CASSLEGGVAFF
. | TRBJ1-5 | TRBD1 | TRBV19 | TGTGCCGTTAGGACAGGGGCCTATAGCAATCAGCCCCAGCATTTT | CAVRTGAYSNQPQHF
once | TRBJ1-3 | . | TRBV5-1 | TGCGCCAGCAGCTCTGGGACCTCTGGAAACACCATATATTTT | CASSSGTSGNTIYF
. | TRBJ2-5 | . | TRBV4-1 | TGCGCCAGCAGCCAAGTCCTGCCGGGGTACCAAGAGACCCAGTACTTC | CASSQVLPGYQETQYF
. | TRBJ1-3 | . | TRBV5-6 | TGTGCCAGCAGCTTGGGAGGGTACGGAAACACCATATATTTT | CASSLGGYGNTIYF
. | TRBJ2-7 | . | TRBV10-2 | TGCGCCAGCAGTGAGTCGACGGACCGCTACGAGCAGTACTTC | CASSESTDRYEQYF
. | TRBJ2-7 | TRBD1 | TRBV5-4 | TGTGCCAGCAGCTCGGACAGGGGGCAGTCCTACGAGCAGTACTTC | CASSSDRGQSYEQYF